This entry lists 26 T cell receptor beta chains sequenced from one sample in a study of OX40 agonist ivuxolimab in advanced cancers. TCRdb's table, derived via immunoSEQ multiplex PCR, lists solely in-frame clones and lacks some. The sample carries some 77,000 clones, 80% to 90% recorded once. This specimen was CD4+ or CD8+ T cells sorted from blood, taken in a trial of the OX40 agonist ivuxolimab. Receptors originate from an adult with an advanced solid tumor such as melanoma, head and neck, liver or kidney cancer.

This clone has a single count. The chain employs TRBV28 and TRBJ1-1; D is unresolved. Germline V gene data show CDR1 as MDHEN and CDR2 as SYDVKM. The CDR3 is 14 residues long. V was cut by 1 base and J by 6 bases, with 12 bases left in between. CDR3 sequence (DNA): TGTGCCAGCAGTTTATACGCCAGGACCTCTGAAGCTTTCTTT. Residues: CASSLYARTSEAFF.

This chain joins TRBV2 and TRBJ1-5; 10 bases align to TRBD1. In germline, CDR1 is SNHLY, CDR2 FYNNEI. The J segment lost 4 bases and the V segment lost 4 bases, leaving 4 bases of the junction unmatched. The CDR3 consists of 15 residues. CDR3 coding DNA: TGTGCCAGCAGTGGGGACAGGGGTGGGAATCAGCCCCAGCATTTT. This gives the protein CASSGDRGGNQPQHF.

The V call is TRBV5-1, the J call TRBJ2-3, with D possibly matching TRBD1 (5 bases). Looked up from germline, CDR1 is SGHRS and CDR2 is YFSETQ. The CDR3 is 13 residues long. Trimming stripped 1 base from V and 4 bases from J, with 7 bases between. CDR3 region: CASSLYRPDTQYF. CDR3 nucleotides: TGCGCCAGCAGCTTGTACAGGCCAGATACGCAGTATTTT.

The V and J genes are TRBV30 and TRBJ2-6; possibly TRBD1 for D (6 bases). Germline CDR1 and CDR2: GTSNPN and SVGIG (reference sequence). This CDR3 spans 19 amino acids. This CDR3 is CAEEGRRQDFSSGANVLTF. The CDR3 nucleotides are TGTGCAGAAGAGGGCCGTCGACAGGACTTCAGCTCTGGGGCCAACGTCCTGACTTTC. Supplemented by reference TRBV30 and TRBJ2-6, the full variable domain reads SQTIHQWPATLVQPVGSPLSLECTVEGTSNPNLYWYRQAAGRGLQLLFYSVGIGQISSEVPQNLSASRPQDRQFILSSKKLLLSDSGFYLCAEEGRRQDFSSGANVLTFGAGSRLTVL.

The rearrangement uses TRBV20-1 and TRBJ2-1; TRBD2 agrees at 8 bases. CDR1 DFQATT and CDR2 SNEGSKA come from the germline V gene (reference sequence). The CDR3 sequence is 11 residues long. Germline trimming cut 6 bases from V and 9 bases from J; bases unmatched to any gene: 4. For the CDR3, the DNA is TGCAGTGCCCTCGGGGGGGGTGAGCAGTTCTTC. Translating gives CSALGGGEQFF.

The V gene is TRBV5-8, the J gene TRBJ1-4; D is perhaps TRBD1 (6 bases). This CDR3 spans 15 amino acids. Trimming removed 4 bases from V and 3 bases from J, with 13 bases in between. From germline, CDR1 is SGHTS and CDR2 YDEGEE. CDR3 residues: CASSGGGGSNEKLFF. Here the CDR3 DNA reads TGTGCCAGCAGCGGAGGGGGGGGCTCTAATGAAAAACTGTTTTTT.

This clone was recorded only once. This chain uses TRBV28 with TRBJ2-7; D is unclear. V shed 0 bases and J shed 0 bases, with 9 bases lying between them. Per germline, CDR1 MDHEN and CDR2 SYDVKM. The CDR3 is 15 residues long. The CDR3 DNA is TGTGCCAGCAGTTTATGGGATTTGAGCTCCTACGAGCAGTACTTC. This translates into CASSLWDLSSYEQYF.

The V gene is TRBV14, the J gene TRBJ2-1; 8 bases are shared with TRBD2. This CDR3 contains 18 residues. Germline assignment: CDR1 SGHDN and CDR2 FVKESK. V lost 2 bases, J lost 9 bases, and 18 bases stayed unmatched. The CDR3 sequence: CASSQPISWWAGGSEQFF. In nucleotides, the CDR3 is TGTGCCAGCAGCCAACCTATCAGCTGGTGGGCGGGGGGCAGTGAGCAGTTCTTC.

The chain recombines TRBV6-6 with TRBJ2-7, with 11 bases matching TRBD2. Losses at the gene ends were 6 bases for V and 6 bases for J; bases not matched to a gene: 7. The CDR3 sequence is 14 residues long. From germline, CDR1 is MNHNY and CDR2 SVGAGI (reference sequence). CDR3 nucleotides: TGTGCCAGCAGCAGGACTAGCGGGTACTCCGAGCAGTACTTC. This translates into CASSRTSGYSEQYF.

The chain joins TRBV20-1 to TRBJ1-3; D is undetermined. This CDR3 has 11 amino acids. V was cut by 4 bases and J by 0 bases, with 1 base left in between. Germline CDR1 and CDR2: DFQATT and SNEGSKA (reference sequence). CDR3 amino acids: CSANSGNTIYF. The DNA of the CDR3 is TGCAGTGCTAACTCTGGAAACACCATATATTTT.

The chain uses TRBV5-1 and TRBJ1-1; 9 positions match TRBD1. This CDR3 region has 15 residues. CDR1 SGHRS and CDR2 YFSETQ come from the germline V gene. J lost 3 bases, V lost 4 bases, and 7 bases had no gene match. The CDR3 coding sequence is TGCGCCAGCAGCCCCCCGACAGGGGGGGACACTGAAGCTTTCTTT. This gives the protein CASSPPTGGDTEAFF.

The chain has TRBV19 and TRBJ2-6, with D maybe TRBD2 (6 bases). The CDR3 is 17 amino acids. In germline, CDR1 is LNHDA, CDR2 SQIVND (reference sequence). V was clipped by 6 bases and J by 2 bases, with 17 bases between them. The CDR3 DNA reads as TGTGCCAGTAGCAAGTCGCCCTTAGCGGCTGGGGCCAACGTCCTGACTTTC. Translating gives CASSKSPLAAGANVLTF.

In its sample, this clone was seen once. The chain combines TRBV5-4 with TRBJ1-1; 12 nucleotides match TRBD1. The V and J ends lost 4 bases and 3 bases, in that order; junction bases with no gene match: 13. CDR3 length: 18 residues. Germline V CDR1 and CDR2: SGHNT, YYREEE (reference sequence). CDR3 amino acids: CASSPRGGTGGADTEAFF. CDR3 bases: TGTGCCAGCAGCCCACGAGGGGGGACAGGGGGCGCGGACACTGAAGCTTTCTTT.

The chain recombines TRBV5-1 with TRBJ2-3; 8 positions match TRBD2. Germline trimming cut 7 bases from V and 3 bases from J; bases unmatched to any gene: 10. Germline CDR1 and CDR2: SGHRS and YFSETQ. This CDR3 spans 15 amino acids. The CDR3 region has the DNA TGCGCCAGCTTGGGGTCGGGAGGGCCTACAGATACGCAGTATTTT. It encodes CASLGSGGPTDTQYF.

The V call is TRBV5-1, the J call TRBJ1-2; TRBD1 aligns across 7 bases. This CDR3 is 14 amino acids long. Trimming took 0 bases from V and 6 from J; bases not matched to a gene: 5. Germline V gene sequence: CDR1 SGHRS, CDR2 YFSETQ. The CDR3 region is CASSLVQGQDGYTF. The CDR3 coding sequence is TGCGCCAGCAGCTTGGTACAGGGGCAAGATGGCTACACCTTC.

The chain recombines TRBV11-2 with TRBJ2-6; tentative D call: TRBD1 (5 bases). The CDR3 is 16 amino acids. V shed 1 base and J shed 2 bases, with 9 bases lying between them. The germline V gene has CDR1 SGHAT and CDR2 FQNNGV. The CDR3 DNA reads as TGTGCCAGCAGCTTAGCCCCCAGGGCTGGGGCCAACGTCCTGACTTTC. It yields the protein CASSLAPRAGANVLTF.

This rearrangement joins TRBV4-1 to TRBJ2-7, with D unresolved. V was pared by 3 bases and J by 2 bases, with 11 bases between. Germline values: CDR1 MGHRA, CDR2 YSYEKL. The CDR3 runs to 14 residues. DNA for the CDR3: TGCGCCAGCAGCCACCTGGGCAAGACCTACGAGCAGTACTTC. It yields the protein CASSHLGKTYEQYF.

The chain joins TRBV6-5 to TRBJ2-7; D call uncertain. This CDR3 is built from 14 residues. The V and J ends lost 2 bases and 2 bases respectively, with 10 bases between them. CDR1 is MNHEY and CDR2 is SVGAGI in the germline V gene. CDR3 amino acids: CASSYVGTTYEQYF. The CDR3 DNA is TGTGCCAGCAGTTACGTCGGCACAACCTACGAGCAGTACTTC.

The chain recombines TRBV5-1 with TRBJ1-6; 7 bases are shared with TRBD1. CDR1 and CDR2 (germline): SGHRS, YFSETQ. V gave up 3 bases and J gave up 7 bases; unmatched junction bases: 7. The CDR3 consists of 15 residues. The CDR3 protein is CASSSDRVGNSPLHF. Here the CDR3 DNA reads TGCGCCAGCAGCTCAGACAGGGTGGGAAATTCACCCCTCCACTTT.

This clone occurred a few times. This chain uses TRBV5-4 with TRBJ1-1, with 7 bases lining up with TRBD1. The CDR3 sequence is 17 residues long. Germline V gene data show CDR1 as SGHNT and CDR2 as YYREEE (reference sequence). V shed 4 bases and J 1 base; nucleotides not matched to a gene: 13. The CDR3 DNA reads TGTGCCAGCAGCCTTGCCGGGGCAGGGGGATCGAACACTGAAGCTTTCTTT. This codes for CASSLAGAGGSNTEAFF.

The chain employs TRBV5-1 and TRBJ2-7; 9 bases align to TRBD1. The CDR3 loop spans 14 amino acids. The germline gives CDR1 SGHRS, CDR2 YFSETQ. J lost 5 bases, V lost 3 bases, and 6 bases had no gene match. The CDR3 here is CASSSGQGYHEQYF. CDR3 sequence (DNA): TGCGCCAGCAGCTCAGGACAGGGGTACCACGAGCAGTACTTC.

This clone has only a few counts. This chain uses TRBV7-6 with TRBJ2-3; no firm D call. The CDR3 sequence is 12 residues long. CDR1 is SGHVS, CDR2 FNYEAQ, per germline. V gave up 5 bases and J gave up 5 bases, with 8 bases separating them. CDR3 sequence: CASSVGRDTQYF. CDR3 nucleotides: TGTGCCAGCAGCGTCGGAAGAGATACGCAGTATTTT.

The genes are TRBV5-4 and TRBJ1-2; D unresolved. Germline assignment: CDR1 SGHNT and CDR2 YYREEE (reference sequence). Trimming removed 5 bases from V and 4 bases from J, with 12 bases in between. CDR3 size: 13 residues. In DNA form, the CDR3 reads TGTGCCAGCAGTCGGCAATCCGTCTATGGCTACACCTTC. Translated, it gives CASSRQSVYGYTF.

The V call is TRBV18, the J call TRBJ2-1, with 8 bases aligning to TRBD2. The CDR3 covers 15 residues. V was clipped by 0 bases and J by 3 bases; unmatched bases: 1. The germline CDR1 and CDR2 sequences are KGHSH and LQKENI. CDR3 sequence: CASSPPSGGYNEQFF. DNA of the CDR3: TGTGCCAGCTCACCACCGAGCGGGGGCTACAATGAGCAGTTCTTC.

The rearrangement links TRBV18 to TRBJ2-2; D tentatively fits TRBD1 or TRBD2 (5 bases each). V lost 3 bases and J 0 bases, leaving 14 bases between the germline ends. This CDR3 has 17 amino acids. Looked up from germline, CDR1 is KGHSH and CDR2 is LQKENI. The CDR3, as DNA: TGTGCCAGCTCACCGGGGGTCGGGGAGACGAACACCGGGGAGCTGTTTTTT. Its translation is CASSPGVGETNTGELFF.

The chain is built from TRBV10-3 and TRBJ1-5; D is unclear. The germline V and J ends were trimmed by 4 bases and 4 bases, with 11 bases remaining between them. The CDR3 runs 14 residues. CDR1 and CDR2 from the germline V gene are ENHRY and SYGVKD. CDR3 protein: CAISATDKNQPQHF. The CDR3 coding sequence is TGTGCCATCAGTGCAACTGACAAGAATCAGCCCCAGCATTTT.